This T cell receptor (beta chain) stems from a study of T cell changes during pregnancy in multiple sclerosis. The CDR3 runs 13 residues. The V and J ends lost 8 bases and 2 bases respectively, with 13 bases between them. The germline V gene encodes CDR1 SNHLY and CDR2 FYNNEI. Here immunoSEQ multiplex PCR was the method, and the copy in TCRdb shows in-frame clones only, minus some. The sample records under 65,000 clones, roughly 92% being singletons. The rearrangement links TRBV2 to TRBJ2-7, with TRBD2 as a possible D gene (5 bases). This sequence was found in a female donor with multiple sclerosis, enrolled in a pregnancy study. Sequenced here: peripheral blood, sampled in the second trimester of pregnancy. CDR3 DNA sequence: TGTGCCAGCGGAGCCGGGATACCCTACGAGCAGTACTTC. Its protein product is CASGAGIPYEQYF.